The clone carrying this T cell receptor beta chain has a handful of counts. Its cognate antigen is unknown. This entry comes from a study of blood T cells in healthy people across ages. Study-level background: Per two T cells, template switching captured roughly one barcoded beta molecule. General study findings and limits: Per million T cells, TCR beta diversity dropped roughly linearly as age increased.

This CDR3 is 15 amino acids long. J lost 3 bases, V lost 7 bases, and 9 bases had no gene match. Germline CDR1 is MNHNS and CDR2 is SASEGT. Healthy Caucasian individuals from Russia aged about 6 to 90 served as donors. PCR was performed a second time for about 7 to 12 cycles using a sample-barcoded 5' primer and a J-beta primer mix. TCRdb independently ran MiXCR on the 5' RACE reads; one entry per CDR3 protein. The table records approximately 940,000 distinct CDR3 sequences, about 48% of them present only once. The TCR originated in a young man in good health. The rearrangement uses TRBV6-1 and TRBJ2-1; the match to TRBD1 covers 7 bases. The sequenced material came from blood. The CDR3 DNA is TGTGCCAGCACTTCACAGGGGCAAGGCTACAATGAGCAGTTCTTC. It is translated as CASTSQGQGYNEQFF.